The T cell receptor (beta chain) under discussion was sequenced for a study of shared clonotypes between healthy human individuals. As handled by the study authors: Junction-only sequences produced by ImmunoSEQ had no quality scores, so filtering differed. Some clones are missing from TCRdb's copy, which holds only in-frame ones; the method was immunoSEQ multiplex PCR. Clone size and the V and J calls come from that table; the DNA yielded D and trimming. The data show 2.5 million or so clones, more than 80% seen once. The CDR3 extends over 14 amino acids. The V gene's germline CDR1 is SGDLS and CDR2 YYNGEE. V lost 4 bases, J lost 4 bases, and 5 bases stayed unmatched. The study's findings and limits: It was observed that 5% to 6% of naive CD4 clonotypes were shared across several donors.

This clone came up once. Antigen: not known. This TCR came from a man younger than 35 in good health. The sample was naive CD4+ T cells sorted from blood. As for subset: CD45RA+ positively selected. The chain is built from TRBV9 and TRBJ2-3; 8 nucleotides align to TRBD1. CDR3 DNA sequence: TGTGCCAGCAGCCTCCGGACAGGGCCAGATACGCAGTATTTT. Its protein product is CASSLRTGPDTQYF.